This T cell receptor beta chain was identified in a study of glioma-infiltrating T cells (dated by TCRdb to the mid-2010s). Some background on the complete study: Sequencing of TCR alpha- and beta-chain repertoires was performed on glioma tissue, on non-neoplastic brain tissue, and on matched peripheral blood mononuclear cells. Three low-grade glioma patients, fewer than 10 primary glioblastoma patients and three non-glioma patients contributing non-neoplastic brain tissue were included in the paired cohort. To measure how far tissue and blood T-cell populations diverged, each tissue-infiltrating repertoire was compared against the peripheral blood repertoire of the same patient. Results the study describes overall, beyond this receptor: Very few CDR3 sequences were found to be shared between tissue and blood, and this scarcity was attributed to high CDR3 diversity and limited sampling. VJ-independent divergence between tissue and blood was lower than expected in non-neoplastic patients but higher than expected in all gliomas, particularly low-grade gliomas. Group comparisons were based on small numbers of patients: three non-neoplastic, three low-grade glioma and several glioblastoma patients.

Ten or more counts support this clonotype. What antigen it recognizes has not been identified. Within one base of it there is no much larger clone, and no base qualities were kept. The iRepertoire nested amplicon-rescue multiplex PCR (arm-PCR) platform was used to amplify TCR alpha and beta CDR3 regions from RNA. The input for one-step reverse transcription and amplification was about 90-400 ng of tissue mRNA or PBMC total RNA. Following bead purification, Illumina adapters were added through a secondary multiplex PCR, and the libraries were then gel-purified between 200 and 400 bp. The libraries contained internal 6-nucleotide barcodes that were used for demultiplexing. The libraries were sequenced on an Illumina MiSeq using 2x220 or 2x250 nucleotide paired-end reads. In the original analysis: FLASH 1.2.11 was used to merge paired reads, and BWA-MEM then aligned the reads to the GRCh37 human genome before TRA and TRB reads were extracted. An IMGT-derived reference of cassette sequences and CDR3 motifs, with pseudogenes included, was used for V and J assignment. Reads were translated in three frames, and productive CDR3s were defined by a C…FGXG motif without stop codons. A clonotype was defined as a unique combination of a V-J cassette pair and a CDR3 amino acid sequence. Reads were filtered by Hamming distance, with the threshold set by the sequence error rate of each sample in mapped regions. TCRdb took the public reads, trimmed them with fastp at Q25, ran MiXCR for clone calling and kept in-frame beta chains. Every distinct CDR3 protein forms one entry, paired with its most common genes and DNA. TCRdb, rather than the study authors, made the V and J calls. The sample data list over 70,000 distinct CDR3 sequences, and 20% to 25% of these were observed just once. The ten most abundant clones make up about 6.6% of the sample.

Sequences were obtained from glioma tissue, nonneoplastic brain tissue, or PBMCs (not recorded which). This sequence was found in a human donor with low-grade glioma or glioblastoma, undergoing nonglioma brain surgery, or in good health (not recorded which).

The encoded CDR3 is CASSMLPTGYQPQHF. The DNA is as follows: TGTGCCAGTAGTATGCTTCCGACAGGGTATCAGCCCCAGCATTTT. The chain is made from TRBV19 and TRBJ1-5, and TRBD1 aligns with 7 junction nucleotides. CDR1 and CDR2 (LNHDA, SQIVND) derive from the germline V gene (reference sequence). The germline V end is reduced by 3 bases and the J end by 5 bases; junction bases left unmatched: 7. The CDR3 numbers 15 residues from cysteine through phenylalanine. CDR3 DNA is the only sequence kept; it has 45 bases, read in frame from the first base.